The 18 T cell receptor beta chains in this list originate from one sample, sequenced in a study of spatial heterogeneity in lung cancer (dated by TCRdb to about 2019). Library creation used 5' RACE. Sequenced on a NextSeq 500. TCRdb reprocessed the public reads (quality trimming at Q25 with fastp, clone calling with MiXCR) and kept in-frame beta chains. All rows with the same CDR3 protein become a single entry with the most common DNA and genes. The sample profile shows some 50,000 distinct CDR3 sequences; less than 9% of them were found once. Roughly an eighth of the sample is held by the ten biggest clonotypes. Sample time point, as interpreted from the label and publication: sample taken at primary tumor resection. Whole RNA extracted from tumor and nontumor lung tissue, or from cryopreserved PBMC samples, was used for TCR sequencing without cell sorting. The specimen comprised PBMCs, sampled at surgery. The receptors derive from a female donor with early-stage non-small cell lung cancer.

There are many counts of this clonotype. The gene calls are TRBV6-1 and TRBJ1-5; D call uncertain. CDR1 is MNHNS and CDR2 is SASEGT in the germline V gene. Trimming removed 6 bases at V and 5 bases at J, with 11 bases between. CDR3 length: 13 amino acids. The CDR3 region is CASRFNYDQPQHF. CDR3 DNA sequence: TGTGCCAGCAGATTCAACTATGATCAGCCCCAGCATTTT.

This clonotype has more than one count but fewer than ten. V and J are TRBV10-3 and TRBJ1-3; D ambiguous. V lost 7 bases to trimming and J lost 6 bases, with 16 bases between them. The CDR3 is 14 amino acids. Germline CDR1 ENHRY, CDR2 SYGVKD. The DNA of the CDR3 is TGTGCCATCACCCCCGGGCCCCCACTAAACACCATATATTTT. Its protein product is CAITPGPPLNTIYF.

The rearrangement links TRBV10-3 to TRBJ1-2; a weak D match, TRBD1 (6 bases). Trimming cost V 5 bases and J 5 bases, with 15 bases left between them. The germline gives CDR1 ENHRY, CDR2 SYGVKD. This CDR3 comprises 14 residues. The CDR3 DNA follows: TGTGCCATCAGTTCCAAGGGGACAAAGTATGGCTACACCTTC. This codes for CAISSKGTKYGYTF.

This clonotype was counted between two and nine times. The chain joins TRBV12-3 or TRBV12-4 to TRBJ2-3; D is possibly TRBD1 or TRBD2 (6 bases each). Trimming stripped 6 bases from V and 4 bases from J, with 11 bases between. The CDR3 is 13 amino acids. The chain's CDR3 is CASSHGGPDTQYF. Written as DNA, the CDR3 is TGTGCCAGCAGCCACGGGGGCCCAGATACGCAGTATTTT.

The table lists this clonotype with a few counts. The chain is built from TRBV29-1 and TRBJ1-1, with 11 bases matching TRBD1. Unmatched junction bases numbered 14, after V lost 7 bases and J lost 10 bases. In germline, CDR1 is SQVTM, CDR2 ANQGSEA. CDR3 size: 14 residues. CDR3 nucleotides: TGCAGCGCAACCGGACAGGGGGCGGGTGCAGGAGCTTTCTTT. Translating it yields CSATGQGAGAGAFF.

This clonotype was found a few times. The gene calls are TRBV6-5 and TRBJ1-2; 7 positions agree with TRBD1. The length of the CDR3 is 14 residues. V was clipped by 6 bases and J by 4 bases; unmatched bases: 8. Looked up from germline, CDR1 is MNHEY and CDR2 is SVGAGI. CDR3 sequence (DNA): TGTGCCAGCAGGAGGGTAGGGGGCCTCTATGGCTACACCTTC. It encodes CASRRVGGLYGYTF.

This clonotype was picked up a small number of times. This chain uses TRBV28 with TRBJ1-6; D perhaps matches TRBD1 (5 bases). The CDR3 is 15 amino acids. V was trimmed by 5 bases and J by 8 bases, leaving 16 bases between them. Germline V gene sequence: CDR1 MDHEN, CDR2 SYDVKM. CDR3 nucleotide sequence: TGTGCCAGCAGTGTAAAAGGGGTTGGTTATTCACCCCTCCACTTT. Protein: CASSVKGVGYSPLHF.

This chain joins TRBV11-2 and TRBJ2-5; 9 bases match TRBD1. J was trimmed by 1 base and V by 4 bases; bases with no gene match: 1. This CDR3 has 14 amino acids. Germline CDR1 is SGHAT and CDR2 is FQNNGV. CDR3 in amino acids: CASSSQGAQETQYF. The CDR3 coding sequence is TGTGCCAGCAGCTCACAGGGGGCCCAAGAGACCCAGTACTTC.

The rearrangement joins TRBV30 to TRBJ1-1, with 8 bases aligning to TRBD1. The CDR3 is 16 amino acids. V lost 1 base to trimming and J lost 0 bases; unmatched junction nucleotides: 7. CDR1 is GTSNPN and CDR2 is SVGIG in the germline V gene (reference sequence). DNA for the CDR3: TGTGCCTGGAGTGCTAGAGGGACAGGCCTGAACACTGAAGCTTTCTTT. This translates into CAWSARGTGLNTEAFF.

This clonotype showed up many times. The CDR3, as DNA: TGTGCCAGCAGCGGGGACAACTACGAGCAGTACTTC. It codes for CASSGDNYEQYF. The V gene is TRBV7-9, the J gene TRBJ2-7, with D possibly TRBD1 on 6 matching bases. Germline V gene sequence: CDR1 SEHNR, CDR2 FQNEAQ (reference sequence). CDR3 size: 12 residues. V shed 5 bases and J shed 3 bases, with 8 bases lying between them.

This clonotype was recorded a few times. The chain has TRBV11-2 and TRBJ2-2; tentatively, D is TRBD2 (5 bases). V dropped 1 base and J dropped 6 bases, with 15 bases sitting between them. Germline V lookup: CDR1 SGHAT, CDR2 FQNNGV. The CDR3 runs 16 residues. The CDR3 region has the DNA TGTGCCAGCAGCTTAGGGCGGGCCTTGCGGGCCGGGGAGCTGTTTTTT. Translation gives CASSLGRALRAGELFF.

This clonotype was counted many times. The chain has TRBV4-3 and TRBJ2-2; D might be TRBD2 (7 bases). This CDR3 has 15 amino acids. Germline V gene data show CDR1 as LGHNA and CDR2 as YSLEER. The V gene lost 0 bases and the J gene lost 8 bases, with 13 bases spanning the gap. This CDR3 reads CASSQDPGGPGELFF. CDR3 DNA: TGCGCCAGCAGCCAAGACCCGGGGGGCCCTGGGGAGCTGTTTTTT.

This clonotype was seen more than once but under ten times. The chain recombines TRBV4-3 with TRBJ2-7, with TRBD1 identical over 10 bases. CDR1 is LGHNA and CDR2 is YSLEER in the germline V gene. This CDR3 spans 15 amino acids. J gave up 4 bases and V 2 bases, and 5 bases lay outside the gene matches. The CDR3 DNA reads as TGCGCCAGCAGCCAATCCGGGACAGGGGCTTACGAGCAGTACTTC. This codes for CASSQSGTGAYEQYF.

The chain couples TRBV28 to TRBJ1-1; 7 nucleotides align to TRBD1. J gave up 1 base and V 5 bases, and 7 bases lay outside the gene matches. Germline V gene lookup returns CDR1 MDHEN and CDR2 SYDVKM. This CDR3 spans 15 amino acids. The CDR3 spells CASSLRGMKNTEAFF. The CDR3 DNA reads TGTGCCAGCAGTCTCAGGGGGATGAAGAACACTGAAGCTTTCTTT.

This clonotype was counted only a few times. V and J are TRBV30 and TRBJ1-1; unclear D gene. The CDR3 contains 14 residues. CDR1 and CDR2 from the germline V gene are GTSNPN and SVGIG (reference sequence). Trimming took 3 bases from V and 1 from J, leaving 12 bases between them. CDR3 protein: CAWRDLPENTEAFF. CDR3 DNA: TGTGCCTGGAGGGACCTCCCCGAGAACACTGAAGCTTTCTTT.

In its sample, this clonotype was seen many times. The rearrangement joins TRBV20-1 to TRBJ1-2; possibly TRBD1 for D (5 bases). Trimming removed 1 base at V and 8 bases at J, with 11 bases between. Germline V gene sequence: CDR1 DFQATT, CDR2 SNEGSKA (reference sequence). CDR3 length: 12 amino acids. The CDR3 DNA reads as TGCAGTGCTAGAGCCACAGGTTTCGGCTACACCTTC. Its translation: CSARATGFGYTF.

This clonotype appeared many times. This chain joins TRBV21-1 and TRBJ2-7. TRBV21-1 is given as a pseudogene. The CDR3 runs to 14 residues. The CDR3 nucleotides are TGTGCCAGCAGCAAAGCCGAGAGCTCCTACGAGCAGTACTTC. Translation: CASSKAESSYEQYF.

This clonotype was counted many times. V gene TRBV10-1 combines with J gene TRBJ1-2; a weak D match, TRBD1 (6 bases). This CDR3 has 13 amino acids. V shed 7 bases and J shed 5 bases, with 14 bases lying between them. Germline V gives CDR1 WNHNN, CDR2 SYGVQD (reference sequence). CDR3 region: CASNPKGGYGYTF. The CDR3 coding sequence is TGCGCCAGCAATCCGAAGGGGGGTTATGGCTACACCTTC.